The T cell receptor (beta chain) described here comes from a study of T cell responses to AZD1222 COVID-19 vaccine. This clone showed up just once. Other DNA sequences from this sample encode an identical CDR3 as well. V dropped 3 bases and J dropped 3; count of bases not matched to a gene: 2. The CDR3 totals 14 residues. The germline CDR1 and CDR2 sequences are MNHEY and SVGEGT. Only in-frame clones appear in the TCRdb table, and some are missing; sequencing was by immunoSEQ multiplex PCR. The sample lists some 150,000 clones, roughly 92% occurring once. Material: peripheral blood, obtained 28 days after the second AZD1222 dose. This receptor was identified in an adult who received the AZD1222 COVID-19 vaccine. The chain uses TRBV6-2 or TRBV6-3 and TRBJ2-7; 10 bases map to TRBD2. This chain's CDR3 is CASSYSSGSYEQYF. CDR3 DNA sequence: TGTGCCAGCAGTTATTCTAGCGGGAGCTACGAGCAGTACTTC.